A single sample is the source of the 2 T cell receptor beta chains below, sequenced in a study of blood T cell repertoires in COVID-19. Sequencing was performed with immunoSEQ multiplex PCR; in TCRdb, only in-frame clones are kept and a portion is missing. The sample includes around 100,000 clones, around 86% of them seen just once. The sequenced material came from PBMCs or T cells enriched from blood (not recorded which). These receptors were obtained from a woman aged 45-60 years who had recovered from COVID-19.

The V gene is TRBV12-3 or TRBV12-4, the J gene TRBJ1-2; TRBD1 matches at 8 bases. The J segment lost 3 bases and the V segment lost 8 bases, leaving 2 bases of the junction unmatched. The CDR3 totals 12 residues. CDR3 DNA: TGTGCCAGCGGGGGACAGGACTATGGCTACACCTTC. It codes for CASGGQDYGYTF.

In nucleotides, the CDR3 is TGCAGGGGGGCGAGGGGTGGCTACACCTTC. Translated, it gives CRGARGGYTF. The V gene is TRBV20-1, the J gene TRBJ1-2; weak D call: TRBD1 (6 bases). This CDR3 region has 10 residues. Germline assignment: CDR1 DFQATT and CDR2 SNEGSKA (reference sequence).